These T cell receptor beta chains were read from a single sample in a study of cytomegalovirus exposure and HLA in healthy donors. TCRdb's copy holds only in-frame clones and misses some; the assay was immunoSEQ multiplex PCR. The data contain about 130,000 clones, more than 75% of them singletons. Specimen: PBMCs. The receptors here all came from a woman aged 50 to 65 in good health and CMV-seropositive. The CDR3 runs from the conserved cysteine through the conserved F or W. Fields, in order: V gene, J gene, CDR3 protein.

TRBV5-6	TRBJ2-3	CASSLPGGVVTDTQYF
TRBV30	TRBJ1-4	CAWSGQGGGEKLFF
TRBV28	TRBJ1-2	CASSAGRGHNYGYTF
TRBV19	TRBJ1-2	CASSAGTGFFYGYTF
TRBV28	TRBJ2-4	CASSPRQGPINIQYF
TRBV7-8	TRBJ1-1	CASSLVEGVAFF
TRBV9	TRBJ2-2	CASSADRVGTGELFF
TRBV10-3	TRBJ2-1	CAISEPGLAGNEQFF
TRBV7-9	TRBJ2-1	CSTPRDFDNEQFF
TRBV25-1	TRBJ2-5	CASSVQGEETQYF
TRBV16	TRBJ1-5	CASSQLTPAGNQPQHF
TRBV7-2	TRBJ1-4	CASSSGNEKLFF
TRBV7-9	TRBJ1-1	CASSSGQGARTEAFF
TRBV10-3	TRBJ2-7	CAVSIKGQDYEQYF
TRBV7-2	TRBJ1-1	CASSLVNTEAFF
TRBV4-1	TRBJ2-3	CASSKYTGGPSTDTQYF
TRBV27	TRBJ1-1	CASSTGPGVHTEAFF
TRBV5-1	TRBJ2-1	CASSLDGPQFF
TRBV9	TRBJ2-2	CASRRGVDGELFF
TRBV7-2	TRBJ2-7	CASSFLADVTYEQYF
TRBV7-9	TRBJ2-7	CASSSDQGLAVYEQYF
TRBV2	TRBJ1-1	CASRRDATEAFF